The 6 T cell receptor beta chains reported below all come from one sample, sequenced in a study of T cells in women clearing cervical HPV infection. The assay was immunoSEQ multiplex PCR, and TCRdb's table has in-frame clones only and misses some. This sample contains some 20,000 clones. Source material: blood buffy coat. All receptors derive from a woman between 18 and 70 years old with a cervical HPV16 infection that either progressed to CIN3+ or cleared (not recorded which).

Regarding this clone: Read data end 3 residues before the CDR3 end; the end is taken from the germline J gene. The V and J genes are TRBV7-3 and TRBJ2-5; 11 bases fit TRBD1. This CDR3 has 15 amino acids. Losses at the gene ends were 2 bases for V and 2 bases for J; bases not matched to a gene: 1. From germline, CDR1 is SGHTA and CDR2 FQGTGA. The covered CDR3 bases are TGTGCCAGCAGCTTAGGGACAGGGGGGCAAGAGACC. This sequence encodes CASSLGTGGQET. The entire CDR3 sequence reads CASSLGTGGQETQYF.

In the case of this clone: Read sequence stops 3 residues before the CDR3 end, and the germline J gene provides the missing end. The chain combines TRBV5-1 with TRBJ1-1; weak D call: TRBD1 (5 bases). Germline CDR1 and CDR2: SGHRS and YFSETQ. V dropped 0 bases and J dropped 1 base, with 7 bases sitting between them. The CDR3 totals 14 residues. The CDR3: CASSLAGENTEAFF. The DNA read from the CDR3 is TGCGCCAGCAGCTTGGCGGGGGAGAACACTGAA.

Comment on this clone: The CDR3 goes on 3 residues after the read ends, and that part is filled in from the germline J gene. This chain uses TRBV19 with TRBJ2-1, with 7 nucleotides matching TRBD2. The CDR3 extends over 13 amino acids. The junction had 3 bases not matched to a gene; V was cut back by 6 bases and J by 4 bases. Germline CDR1 and CDR2: LNHDA and SQIVND (reference sequence). The CDR3 DNA, read in part, is TGTGCCAGTAGAGTAGCGGGTTACAATGAG. This gives the protein CASRVAGYNE. The whole CDR3 protein reads CASRVAGYNEQFF.

This chain's CDR3 is CSATYRGLNQPQHF. CDR3 bases read: TGCAGTGCAACCTACAGGGGGCTCAATCAGCCC. The genes are TRBV20-1 and TRBJ1-5; 9 nucleotides match TRBD1. The sequence runs out 3 residues before the end of the CDR3; the remainder is reconstructed from the germline J gene. The V gene's germline CDR1 is DFQATT and CDR2 SNEGSKA (reference sequence). The CDR3 is 14 amino acids. V shed 6 bases and J 3 bases; nucleotides not matched to a gene: 6.

As for this clone: The sequence runs out 3 residues before the end of the CDR3; the remainder is reconstructed from the germline J gene. The J gene is TRBJ1-5, the V gene TRBV12-3 or TRBV12-4; 7 bases map to TRBD1. V shed 6 bases and J 0 bases; nucleotides not matched to a gene: 5. The CDR3 runs 15 residues. Here the CDR3 reads CASSERGRSNQPQHF. CDR3 DNA (partial): TGTGCCAGCAGCGAAAGGGGGCGTAGCAATCAGCCC.

Points on this clone: The CDR3 end is not reached by the read, which stops 3 residues before it; the germline J gene fills it in. The chain links TRBV7-2 to TRBJ1-5; TRBD1 is a possible D gene (5 bases). V was cut by 5 bases and J by 3 bases, with 11 bases left in between. The CDR3 runs 14 residues. Looked up from germline, CDR1 is SGHTA and CDR2 is FQGNSA. CDR3 DNA (partial): TGTGCCAGCAGCCCCGGGACTCTCAATCAGCCC. This encodes CASSPGTLNQP. The whole CDR3 protein is CASSPGTLNQPQHF.